This TCR beta chain is drawn from a study of cytomegalovirus exposure and HLA in healthy donors listed by TCRdb under 2017. Some background on the complete study: An earlier analysis of 587 of the donors reported 250 to 350 Gb of sequence data and about 120 million unique TCR beta sequences obtained from 180 million or so T cells. Roughly 300 gigabases of sequencing data and approximately 92 million unique TCR sequences made up an early release that covered nearly 650 HLA-typed donors. The genetic ancestry cluster associated with self-reported Caucasian donors included around four fifths of the 350 to 500 genotyped donors. The study was designed to test whether signatures of past pathogen exposure could be identified by cataloging public T cell receptors. Using immunosequencing, the study profiled T cell repertoires from approximately 700 subjects and related those repertoires to cytomegalovirus serostatus. Besides the first cohort of 550 to 750 subjects, a separate validation cohort made up of over 100 different subjects was used. To predict cytomegalovirus infection status, the study combined high-throughput TCR immunosequencing, statistical association of individual TCRs with disease status, and machine learning. A later analysis re-examined previously published TCR beta repertoires from several hundred donors and added high-resolution HLA genotyping to investigate patterns of TCR occurrence. The later analysis used no new phenotypic data to find candidate immune exposures, relying instead on TCR beta sequences and their occurrence across donors. In an earlier analysis of 500 to 650 of the donors, high-throughput TCR beta sequencing was used to judge whether each TCR beta V gene segment behaved as functional or pseudogenic. Donor age, sex, ethnicity and CMV serostatus were collected together with the repertoire data. A later genetic analysis used genome-wide SNP genotypes for about 55% of the 666 donors, treating that subset as a discovery cohort. All discovery cohort repertoires had been generated on a single sequencing platform. HLA typing included class I and class II loci at four-digit resolution. The number of donors typed differed by locus, with roughly 629-640 for A, B, C, DRB1 and DQB1, 522 for DQA1, 606 for DPA1, and 472 for DPB1. Roughly five DR-DQ haplotypes were handled as single units for association and clustering because linkage in the cohort was strong. On average, roughly 240,000 unique TCR beta nucleotide sequences were sequenced per donor among 350 to 400 genotyped donors of the cohort, with roughly 18% of those sequences being non-productive. Study-wide findings and limitations: The classifier was reported to diagnose cytomegalovirus status with high specificity and sensitivity in both the original and validation cohorts. Immune exposure information for the cohort was limited to CMV serostatus. A further reported finding was that TCR beta sequences accurately predicted the HLA-A and HLA-B alleles for most subjects in the first cohort. Presence/absence analyses assumed roughly uniform sequencing depth across donors, an assumption that may not hold. Some IMGT-functional V segments, including TRBV6-2 and TRBV6-3, could not be distinguished by the 87-base-pair reads and were therefore excluded. Broadly in line with IMGT annotations, most TCR beta V segments showed up in productive rearrangements about 87% or about 30% of the time in an earlier analysis of 450 to 600 of the donors. In a later analysis, TCR association rates were found to vary across HLA loci, with the most associated TCRs seen for DRB1 alleles and the fewest for HLA-C alleles. In vitro tests confirmed that a few of the cytomegalovirus-associated TCR beta chains recognize cytomegalovirus antigens. While some public TCRs were present in many individuals, most TCR sequences turned up only very rarely across donors. According to a later genetic analysis, donors in an Asian-associated ancestry cluster had fewer N-insertions in productive TCRs than the roughly 700-donor mean. In a later analysis, most CMV-associated TCR beta chains were found to appear HLA-restricted, with HLA associations seemingly driven largely by CMV exposure. In a later analysis, HLA-associated TCR beta chains showed more clonal expansion and lower generation probabilities than non-associated chains that were equally common. This cohort had only TCR beta chains sequenced, and the lack of alpha or paired-chain data limited which features could be detected. A later genetic analysis associated a missense DCLRE1C variant with V-gene and J-gene trimming of TCR beta chains, and an independent cohort replicated the association. Assigning TCR associations to individual alleles was difficult when HLA alleles, especially DR and DQ, strongly co-occurred. In a later analysis, several top co-occurrence clusters were reported to appear linked to parvovirus B19, influenza, CMV and Epstein-Barr virus. A total of 150 to 200 TCR beta chains were listed by the study as associated with cytomegalovirus. HLA typing was unavailable for some donors at each locus, so association tests used only the typed subset. A cluster of highly shared sequence variants was judged likely to be a technical artifact of the sequencing pipeline. A later analysis associated 16,951 TCR beta sequences with specific HLA alleles at a false discovery rate of 0.05. The authors suggested that the approach could potentially be generalized to other disease states and immunological phenotypes. Linkage disequilibrium might explain the correlated functional status among segregating V segments, but an unknown experimental factor could not be excluded. Because counts were too low, roughly 16 rarely observed V segments, including chromosome 9 orphons, were left out of the earlier analysis of some 640 of the donors.

In total, 666 healthy bone marrow donors made up the cohort. At the time of sampling, every cohort member was nominally healthy, though immune exposures that went unrecorded were likely present. The donor tested CMV seronegative and was one of the 352 seronegative cohort members. Each donor provided a peripheral blood sample, and peripheral blood mononuclear cells were used for TCR beta sequencing. The Qiagen DNeasy Blood Extraction Kit was used to extract genomic DNA from the blood cell samples. Libraries were built with the immunoSEQ multiplex PCR assay. A mixture of 60 forward primers for TCR Vbeta segments and 13 reverse primers for TCR Jbeta segments was used in the multiplex PCR. A multiplex PCR assay on genomic DNA amplified the CDR3 region of rearranged TCR beta genes. Amplified TCR beta libraries were sequenced as 87-base-pair reads on the Illumina HiSeq System. Per the source publication's procedure: A later analysis counted tens of millions of unique TCR beta chains across the 550 to 800 repertoires, and around 12 million of these chains were shared by at least two donors. To remove PCR and sequencing errors, raw reads were error-corrected and collapsed into unique sequences using a nearest-neighbor algorithm that merged closely related sequences. V, D and J gene segments were assigned by aligning CDR3 sequences to IMGT reference sequences. Each retained sequence needed at least a six-nucleotide match to both a V gene segment and a J gene segment. Rearrangements were classified as productive when the CDR3 lacked stop codons and remained in frame with V and J, and all other rearrangements were classified as non-productive. Following IMGT convention, CDR3 was defined as the stretch from the second conserved V-encoded cysteine to the conserved J-encoded phenylalanine. The earlier analysis of about 620 of the donors excluded sequences that lacked an unambiguous match to a single V gene segment. In an earlier analysis of about 590 of the donors, a V segment was called functional when productive rearrangements were above 56.7%, and segregating when the standard deviation between donors exceeded 5%. A statistical classification framework was built to diagnose cytomegalovirus status from the catalog of TCR beta chain sequences. A later analysis assigned V and J genes by comparing TCR nucleotide sequences with IMGT/GENE-DB human TR gene sequences. In a later analysis, CDR3 sequences and most-parsimonious VDJ recombination scenarios were assigned using the TCRdist pipeline. A later analysis defined each TCR beta chain by its CDR3 amino acid sequence plus V-gene family, and excluded reads lacking a unique V-gene family. A later analysis removed roughly 590 highly shared, low-generation-probability nucleotide sequences to deal with suspected cross-contamination and a sequencing artifact. For each public chain, a later analysis derived a clonal expansion index from normalized ranks of inferred template counts within each repertoire. A later analysis computed generation probabilities with a VDJ recombination model fitted to out-of-frame rearrangements, and checked the results against IGoR. In a later analysis, hypergeometric tests were used to score TCR-TCR, TCR-HLA and TCR-CMV co-occurrence, with a repertoire-size bias correction applied to TCR pairs. In a later analysis, false discovery rates were estimated by permuting HLA or CMV assignments 20 times. In a later analysis, co-occurring TCRs were grouped with DBSCAN, and TCRdist sequence similarity was added when clustering was performed within HLA-allele-positive subsets. Repertoires with fewer than 30,000 or more than 120,000 public chains, plus five repertoires with anomalous nucleotide sharing, were excluded from co-occurrence clustering. The source is immuneACCESS, and TCRdb retained only in-frame sequences with V and J called. Part of the clones is not carried over; for the studies checked, unresolved V genes explain less than half of this, and the remainder is unexplained. From that table come the V and J calls and clone size; the DNA was used to work out D and trimming. The sample includes some 150,000 clones, with around 80% observed a single time. About 4.4% of the sample rests with the top ten.

With respect to this clone: What antigen it recognizes has not been identified. The record has no base qualities; no much larger clone is one base away.

The germline V gene provides CDR1 SGHTA and CDR2 FQGNSA. V was cut back by 5 bases and J by 0 bases, leaving a gap of 8 bases between them. The CDR3, from cysteine to phenylalanine, totals 14 residues. The CDR3 DNA has 42 bases and is translated from base 1. This TCR came from a man aged 35-49 years in good health and CMV-seronegative. Sequencing input: PBMCs. The V and J segments used are TRBV7-2 and TRBJ1-5; the D gene cannot be resolved reliably. The DNA reads as follows: TGTGCCAGCAGCCTAACTTATAGCAATCAGCCCCAGCATTTT. Its amino acids are CASSLTYSNQPQHF.